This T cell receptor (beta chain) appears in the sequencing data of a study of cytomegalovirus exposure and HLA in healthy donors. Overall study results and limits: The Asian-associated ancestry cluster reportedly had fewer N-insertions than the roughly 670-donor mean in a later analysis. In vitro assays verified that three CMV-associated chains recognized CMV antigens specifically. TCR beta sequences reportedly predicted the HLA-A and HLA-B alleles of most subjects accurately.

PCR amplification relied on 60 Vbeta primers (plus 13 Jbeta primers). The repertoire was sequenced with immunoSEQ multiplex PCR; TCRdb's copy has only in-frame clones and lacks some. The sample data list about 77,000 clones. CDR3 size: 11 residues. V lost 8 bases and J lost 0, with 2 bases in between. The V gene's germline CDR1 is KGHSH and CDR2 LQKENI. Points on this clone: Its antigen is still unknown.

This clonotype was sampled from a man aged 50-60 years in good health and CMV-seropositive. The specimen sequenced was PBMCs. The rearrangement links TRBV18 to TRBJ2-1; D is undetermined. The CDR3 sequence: CASRSYNEQFF. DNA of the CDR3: TGTGCCAGCCGCTCCTACAATGAGCAGTTCTTC. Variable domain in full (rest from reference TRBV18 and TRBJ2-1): NAGVMQNPRHLVRRRGQEARLRCSPMKGHSHVYWYRQLPEEGLKFMVYLQKENIIDESGMPKERFSAEFPKEGPSILRIQQVVRGDSAAYFCASRSYNEQFFGPGTRLTVL.